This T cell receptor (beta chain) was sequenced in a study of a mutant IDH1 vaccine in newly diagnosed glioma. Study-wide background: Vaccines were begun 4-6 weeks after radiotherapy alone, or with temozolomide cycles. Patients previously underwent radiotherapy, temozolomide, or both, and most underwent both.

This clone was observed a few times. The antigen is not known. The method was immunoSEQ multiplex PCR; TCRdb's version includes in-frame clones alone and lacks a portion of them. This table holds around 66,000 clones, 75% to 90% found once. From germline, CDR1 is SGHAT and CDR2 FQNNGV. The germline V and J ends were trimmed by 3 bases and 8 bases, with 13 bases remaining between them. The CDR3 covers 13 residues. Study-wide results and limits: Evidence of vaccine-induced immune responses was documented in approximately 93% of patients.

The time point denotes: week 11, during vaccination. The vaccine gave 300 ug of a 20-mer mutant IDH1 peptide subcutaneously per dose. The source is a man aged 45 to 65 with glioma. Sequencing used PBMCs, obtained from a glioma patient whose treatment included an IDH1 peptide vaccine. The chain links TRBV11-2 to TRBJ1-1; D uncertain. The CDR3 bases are TGTGCCAGCAGCTTGGGGTCGCGGTGGGAAGCTTTCTTT. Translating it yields CASSLGSRWEAFF.